The 20 T cell receptor beta chains listed next were all sequenced from one sample in a study of neoadjuvant anti-PD-1 for oral cavity cancer. Profiled with immunoSEQ multiplex PCR; TCRdb holds only in-frame clones, not every one. Among about 81,000 clones, approximately 80% were seen once, and the ten largest hold around 3.1%. Material: PBMCs, obtained before nivolumab (anti-PD-1) treatment. The receptors were sampled from a person aged 40 to 85 with oral cavity squamous cell carcinoma.

CDR3 region: CASSYRDRGNIQYF. In DNA form, the CDR3 reads TGTGCCAGCAGCTACCGGGACAGGGGGAACATTCAGTACTTC. The chain recombines TRBV5-6 with TRBJ2-4; 11 bases are a match to TRBD1. After removal of 3 bases from V and 7 bases from J, the junction contained 3 bases not matched to a gene. The CDR3 runs to 14 residues. Germline V gene data show CDR1 as SGHDT and CDR2 as YYEEEE.

The J gene is TRBJ2-1, the V gene TRBV11-2; D not certain. The CDR3 runs 13 residues. Per germline, CDR1 SGHAT and CDR2 FQNNGV. The germline V and J ends were trimmed by 7 bases and 4 bases, with 11 bases remaining between them. The CDR3 DNA follows: TGTGCCAGCACCGCTGACCAGTACAATGAGCAGTTCTTC. Its translation is CASTADQYNEQFF.

The V and J genes are TRBV30 and TRBJ1-4; D remains ambiguous. The CDR3 is 10 amino acids. Germline V lookup: CDR1 GTSNPN, CDR2 SVGIG (reference sequence). V lost 1 base, J lost 8 bases, and 2 bases lay in between. The CDR3 region is CAWSGEKLFF. Here the CDR3 DNA reads TGTGCCTGGAGTGGGGAAAAACTGTTTTTT.

The gene calls are TRBV11-2 and TRBJ2-1; 7 bases match TRBD2. Trimming took 2 bases from V and 1 from J; bases not matched to a gene: 5. The CDR3 is 16 amino acids. Germline CDR1 SGHAT, CDR2 FQNNGV. The DNA of the CDR3 is TGTGCCAGCAGCTTACATGCTAGCGGATCCTACAATGAGCAGTTCTTC. Its protein is CASSLHASGSYNEQFF. The full variable domain, rest sourced from reference TRBV11-2 and TRBJ2-1, is EAGVAQSPRYKIIEKRQSVAFWCNPISGHATLYWYQQILGQGPKLLIQFQNNGVVDDSQLPKDRFSAERLKGVDSTLKIQPAKLEDSAVYLCASSLHASGSYNEQFFGPGTRLTVL.

The CDR3 bases are TGTGCCAGCAGCTTATCACAGACCAAAGAGACCCAGTACTTC. The encoded protein is CASSLSQTKETQYF. The rearrangement joins TRBV5-4 to TRBJ2-5; D unclear. The CDR3 extends over 14 amino acids. Trimming shortened V by 2 bases and J by 3 bases, and 11 bases separated the two germline ends. The germline V gene has CDR1 SGHNT and CDR2 YYREEE (reference sequence). Full variable domain (outside the CDR3, taken from reference TRBV5-4 and TRBJ2-5): ETGVTQSPTHLIKTRGQQVTLRCSSQSGHNTVSWYQQALGQGPQFIFQYYREEENGRGNFPPRFSGLQFPNYSSELNVNALELDDSALYLCASSLSQTKETQYFGPGTRLLVL.

The V and J genes are TRBV27 and TRBJ2-7; no clear D. The ends were cut back, 0 bases at V and 5 bases at J, with 14 bases in the middle. The germline gives CDR1 MNHEY, CDR2 SMNVEV (reference sequence). The CDR3 is made up of 15 amino acids. The chain's CDR3 is CASSLSFGWSNEQYF. The CDR3 nucleotides are TGTGCCAGCAGTTTATCGTTCGGATGGTCCAACGAGCAGTACTTC.

The V call is TRBV5-6, the J call TRBJ1-2; D perhaps matches TRBD1 (6 bases). Germline CDR1 SGHDT, CDR2 YYEEEE. Deletions cut 5 bases from V and 4 bases from J, with 15 bases between. This CDR3 is built from 14 residues. CDR3 region: CASSPRGLSYGYTF. In nucleotides, the CDR3 is TGTGCCAGCAGTCCCCGGGGGCTAAGCTATGGCTACACCTTC.

The chain joins TRBV27 to TRBJ2-1, with 13 bases aligning to TRBD2. The V gene end was trimmed by 5 bases and the J gene end by 6 bases; junction bases not matched to a gene: 4. Germline V CDR1 and CDR2: MNHEY, SMNVEV (reference sequence). CDR3 size: 15 residues. In DNA form, the CDR3 reads TGTGCCAGCAGTCCCGGGACTAGCGGGACCAATGAGCAGTTCTTC. Translated: CASSPGTSGTNEQFF.

The chain couples TRBV19 to TRBJ2-4; possibly TRBD2 for D (5 bases). The CDR3 spans 11 residues. Germline V gene data show CDR1 as LNHDA and CDR2 as SQIVND (reference sequence). Trimming cost V 5 bases and J 7 bases, with 6 bases left between them. CDR3 region: CASSRGNIQYF. CDR3 sequence (DNA): TGTGCCAGTAGTCGAGGGAACATTCAGTACTTC.

This chain's CDR3 is CASSLGQGLGEQYF. The CDR3 DNA follows: TGCGCCAGCAGCTTGGGTCAGGGGTTAGGGGAGCAGTACTTC. The chain is built from TRBV5-1 and TRBJ2-7; D might be TRBD1 (6 bases). This CDR3 region has 14 residues. Per germline, CDR1 SGHRS and CDR2 YFSETQ. Trimming removed 0 bases from V and 7 bases from J, with 14 bases in between.

This clone appeared a single time. The chain combines TRBV10-2 with TRBJ2-7; 14 bases match TRBD2. This CDR3 has 20 amino acids. Germline CDR1 reads WSHSY; CDR2 reads SAAADI. V lost 0 bases and J lost 5; bases outside the gene matches: 15. In nucleotides, the CDR3 is TGCGCCAGCAGTGAGTCCGGTAAGACTAGCGGGAGGGCAGGTTCCCACGAGCAGTACTTC. Its translation: CASSESGKTSGRAGSHEQYF.

The chain recombines TRBV6-6 with TRBJ2-1; TRBD2 is a possible D gene (6 bases). Germline V gene sequence: CDR1 MNHNY, CDR2 SVGAGI (reference sequence). This CDR3 has 14 amino acids. The V gene lost 6 bases and the J gene lost 8 bases, with 17 bases spanning the gap. The CDR3 nucleotides are TGTGCCAGCAGAGACTTGGACTATAGGGATGAGCAGTTCTTC. Its translation is CASRDLDYRDEQFF.

This chain links TRBV9 with TRBJ2-2; 7 positions match TRBD1. Per germline, CDR1 SGDLS and CDR2 YYNGEE. V trimming: 4 bases; J trimming: 5 bases; junction bases outside the gene matches: 8. The CDR3 runs 15 residues. The CDR3 here is CASSPRQGGTGELFF. The DNA of the CDR3 is TGTGCCAGCAGCCCCCGACAGGGCGGGACCGGGGAGCTGTTTTTT.

The chain carries TRBV11-2 and TRBJ2-6; the D is unclear. Germline V CDR1 and CDR2: SGHAT, FQNNGV. This CDR3 contains 19 residues. V was shortened by 5 bases and J by 0 bases, with 20 bases between the two germline ends. The CDR3, as DNA: TGTGCCAGCAGCGTAGTATTCGTATCCTCTCTCTCTGGGGCCAACGTCCTGACTTTC. It yields the protein CASSVVFVSSLSGANVLTF.

The genes are TRBV9 and TRBJ2-2; 10 bases line up with TRBD2. The CDR3 contains 14 residues. After removal of 5 bases from V and 3 bases from J, the junction contained 1 base not matched to a gene. The germline gives CDR1 SGDLS, CDR2 YYNGEE. The CDR3 spells CASRLAGDTGELFF. The CDR3 bases are TGTGCCAGCAGGCTAGCGGGAGACACCGGGGAGCTGTTTTTT. The full variable domain, rest sourced from reference TRBV9 and TRBJ2-2, is DSGVTQTPKHLITATGQRVTLRCSPRSGDLSVYWYQQSLDQGLQFLIQYYNGEERAKGNILERFSAQQFPDLHSELNLSSLELGDSALYFCASRLAGDTGELFFGEGSRLTVL.

The chain carries TRBV5-1 and TRBJ1-4; 8 bases are shared with TRBD1. Germline V CDR1 and CDR2: SGHRS, YFSETQ. The CDR3 covers 14 residues. V shed 4 bases, J shed 8 bases, and the junction held 7 bases outside the gene matches. The CDR3 nucleotides read TGCGCCAGCAGCCACGGACAGGGCGGGGAAAAACTGTTTTTT. This gives the protein CASSHGQGGEKLFF.

V gene TRBV2 combines with J gene TRBJ2-3; perhaps TRBD2 as D (6 bases). Per germline, CDR1 SNHLY and CDR2 FYNNEI. The CDR3 has 15 residues. V lost 1 base and J 0 bases, leaving 8 bases between the germline ends. CDR3 nucleotides: TGTGCCAGCAGTGAAGGCGGGACTAGCACAGATACGCAGTATTTT. Protein sequence: CASSEGGTSTDTQYF.

About this clone: Additional DNA sequences in this sample encode the identical CDR3. The chain carries TRBV20-1 and TRBJ1-1; D not certain. The CDR3 runs to 10 residues. V was cut by 4 bases and J by 7 bases, with 7 bases left in between. Germline V lookup: CDR1 DFQATT, CDR2 SNEGSKA (reference sequence). CDR3 nucleotides: TGCAGTGCTAAGGGAATTGAAGCTTTCTTT. Protein product: CSAKGIEAFF.

The sample holds a few counts of this clone. The gene calls are TRBV9 and TRBJ1-2, with a possible D match to TRBD1 (5 bases). Trimming shortened V by 1 base and J by 7 bases, and 11 bases separated the two germline ends. Germline-derived CDR1 and CDR2 are SGDLS and YYNGEE. There are 13 residues in the CDR3. The CDR3 DNA sequence: TGTGCCAGCAGCGTACAGGGACTAGGTGGCTACACCTTC. Translating it yields CASSVQGLGGYTF.

V usage is TRBV12-5 and J usage is TRBJ2-5; TRBD1 is a possible D gene (5 bases). There are 13 residues in the CDR3. Deletions cut 6 bases from V and 5 bases from J, with 13 bases between. Germline V gene lookup returns CDR1 LGHNT and CDR2 FRNRAP. The CDR3 bases are TGTGCTAGTGGCGACAACAACAGGGAGACCCAGTACTTC. Translating it yields CASGDNNRETQYF.